These 18 T cell receptor beta chains originate from one sample sequenced in a study of blood T cell repertoires in COVID-19. The repertoire was sequenced with immunoSEQ multiplex PCR; TCRdb's copy has only in-frame clones and lacks some. The top ten hold approximately 1.5% of the sample, which has more than 140,000 clones, 88% seen once. The sequenced sample was peripheral blood. The source of these receptors is a woman in her sixties or seventies with acute or convalescent COVID-19.

This chain connects TRBV7-2 to TRBJ2-4, with D perhaps TRBD2 (5 bases). The CDR3 has 15 residues. The V end lost 4 bases, the J end lost 8 bases, and 18 bases lay between the germline ends. Germline assignment: CDR1 SGHTA and CDR2 FQGNSA. In DNA, the CDR3 is TGTGCCAGCAGCTCAAGAAGGGTTGGAGGAGACATTCAGTACTTC. Protein sequence: CASSSRRVGGDIQYF.

This chain connects TRBV7-8 to TRBJ1-2; possibly TRBD1 for D (6 bases). CDR1 and CDR2 (germline): SGHVS, FQNEAQ. The CDR3 loop spans 14 amino acids. V was pared by 5 bases and J by 4 bases, with 14 bases between. This chain's CDR3 is CASSPPPGVYGYTF. CDR3 DNA: TGTGCCAGCAGCCCGCCCCCAGGGGTCTATGGCTACACCTTC.

The chain employs TRBV30 and TRBJ1-5, with D hard to call. CDR3 size: 14 residues. Germline CDR1 reads GTSNPN; CDR2 reads SVGIG (reference sequence). Trimming removed 0 bases from V and 2 bases from J, with 8 bases in between. The CDR3 DNA reads as TGTGCCTGGAGTGTACTAGAAGGCAATCAGCCCCAGCATTTT. Its translation: CAWSVLEGNQPQHF.

V is TRBV3-1 (or the pseudogene TRBV3-2) and J is TRBJ1-6, with D possibly TRBD1 on 5 matching bases. Trimming took 7 bases from V and 9 from J, leaving 13 bases between them. The CDR3 length is 13 residues. The V gene's germline CDR1 is LGHDT and CDR2 YNNKEL (reference sequence). CDR3 loop: CASNQARGSPLHF. The CDR3 region has the DNA TGTGCCAGCAACCAGGCTAGGGGTTCACCCCTCCACTTT.

The CDR3 loop is CASSLVRRGLYGYTF. The CDR3 DNA follows: TGTGCCAGCAGCTTGGTGCGCAGGGGGCTTTATGGCTACACCTTC. This sequence joins TRBV5-6 and TRBJ1-2, with TRBD1 matching 8 bases. CDR1 is SGHDT, CDR2 YYEEEE, per germline. The trim removed 0 bases at V and 5 bases at J, leaving 6 bases unmatched. The CDR3 sequence is 15 residues long.

The chain has TRBV28 and TRBJ2-3; 11 nucleotides line up with TRBD2. Trimming at V came to 6 bases and at J to 1 base, leaving 9 bases not matched to a gene. Germline CDR1 is MDHEN and CDR2 is SYDVKM. The CDR3 totals 17 residues. The CDR3 DNA sequence: TGTGCCAGCAGGATTAGCGGGGGGGCGTTTGGCACAGATACGCAGTATTTT. Its translation is CASRISGGAFGTDTQYF.

The rearrangement links TRBV4-1 to TRBJ1-4, with 10 bases fitting TRBD1. Trimming took 0 bases from V and 8 from J; bases not matched to a gene: 9. The germline V gene encodes CDR1 MGHRA and CDR2 YSYEKL. The length of the CDR3 is 17 residues. The CDR3 sequence is CASSQDPGQGGLEKLFF. The CDR3 region has the DNA TGCGCCAGCAGCCAAGATCCAGGACAGGGGGGCCTGGAAAAACTGTTTTTT.

This clone was observed a handful of times. The chain joins TRBV30 to TRBJ1-6, with no clear D. This CDR3 region has 14 residues. The V and J ends lost 3 bases and 1 base respectively, with 7 bases between them. Germline assignment: CDR1 GTSNPN and CDR2 SVGIG (reference sequence). CDR3 bases: TGTGCCTGGAGGGAGGAATCCTATAATTCACCCCTCCACTTT. Protein product: CAWREESYNSPLHF.

The V and J genes are TRBV5-1 and TRBJ2-3, with D perhaps TRBD2 (6 bases). The V end was cut by 0 bases, the J end by 2 bases, with 13 bases between. In germline, CDR1 is SGHRS, CDR2 YFSETQ. The CDR3 spans 16 residues. CDR3 region: CASSLGGLANTDTQYF. CDR3 bases: TGCGCCAGCAGCTTGGGGGGTCTAGCGAACACAGATACGCAGTATTTT. The full variable domain, rest sourced from reference TRBV5-1 and TRBJ2-3, is KAGVTQTPRYLIKTRGQQVTLSCSPISGHRSVSWYQQTPGQGLQFLFEYFSETQRNKGNFPGRFSGRQFSNSRSEMNVSTLELGDSALYLCASSLGGLANTDTQYFGPGTRLTVL.

The CDR3 sequence: CASSFTGWPIAYEQYF. CDR3 bases: TGCGCCAGCAGCTTTACAGGGTGGCCTATTGCCTACGAGCAGTACTTC. This chain uses TRBV5-1 with TRBJ2-7, with D possibly TRBD1 on 6 matching bases. The germline CDR1 and CDR2 sequences are SGHRS and YFSETQ. The CDR3 is 16 residues long. V dropped 2 bases and J dropped 2 bases, with 17 bases sitting between them. Full variable domain (remainder filled in from reference TRBV5-1 and TRBJ2-7): KAGVTQTPRYLIKTRGQQVTLSCSPISGHRSVSWYQQTPGQGLQFLFEYFSETQRNKGNFPGRFSGRQFSNSRSEMNVSTLELGDSALYLCASSFTGWPIAYEQYFGPGTRLTVT.

This chain connects TRBV19 to TRBJ1-5; D remains ambiguous. This CDR3 is 15 amino acids long. CDR1 and CDR2 from the germline V gene are LNHDA and SQIVND (reference sequence). Trimming left V 1 base short and J 1 base short, with 8 bases between. The CDR3 is CASSIVLFSNQPQHF. The DNA of the CDR3 is TGTGCCAGTAGTATAGTCCTATTCAGCAATCAGCCCCAGCATTTT.

The genes are TRBV27 and TRBJ2-3; D is uncertain. The germline V and J ends were trimmed by 4 bases and 2 bases, with 4 bases remaining between them. This CDR3 is 12 amino acids long. Germline lookup yields CDR1 MNHEY and CDR2 SMNVEV (reference sequence). This CDR3 is CASSSVTDTQYF. CDR3 DNA sequence: TGTGCCAGCAGTTCGGTCACAGATACGCAGTATTTT.

The gene calls are TRBV18 and TRBJ2-5, with D possibly matching TRBD1 (5 bases). Germline CDR1 is KGHSH and CDR2 is LQKENI. The CDR3 runs to 17 residues. V lost 2 bases to trimming and J lost 2 bases, with 18 bases between them. The CDR3 protein is CASSPSRAPGIQETQYF. The CDR3 bases are TGTGCCAGCTCACCAAGTCGAGCCCCAGGGATTCAAGAGACCCAGTACTTC.

The V call is TRBV7-9, the J call TRBJ1-4, with 10 bases fitting TRBD1. Looked up from germline, CDR1 is SEHNR and CDR2 is FQNEAQ (reference sequence). The V segment lost 5 bases and the J segment 0 bases; nucleotides outside the gene matches: 6. CDR3 length equals 17 residues. This CDR3 is CASSPGQGRPTNEKLFF. CDR3 nucleotides: TGTGCCAGCAGCCCGGGACAGGGGAGACCAACTAATGAAAAACTGTTTTTT.

The CDR3 DNA reads as TGTGCCAGCAGCTTGTCAGTTGGAAACACCATATATTTT. Its protein product is CASSLSVGNTIYF. The rearrangement uses TRBV5-4 and TRBJ1-3; D is unresolved. The CDR3 is made up of 13 amino acids. The V and J ends lost 1 base and 3 bases respectively, with 5 bases between them. Germline CDR1 SGHNT, CDR2 YYREEE (reference sequence).

This rearrangement joins TRBV30 to TRBJ1-1; 7 bases align to TRBD1. CDR3 length: 13 amino acids. Germline V lookup: CDR1 GTSNPN, CDR2 SVGIG (reference sequence). V was clipped by 5 bases and J by 4 bases; unmatched bases: 7. The DNA of the CDR3 is TGTGCCTGGGTGCTTGACAGGGCCACTGAAGCTTTCTTT. This encodes CAWVLDRATEAFF.

V and J are TRBV30 and TRBJ2-2; tentatively, D is TRBD2 (5 bases). Germline CDR1 GTSNPN, CDR2 SVGIG (reference sequence). CDR3 length equals 15 residues. V was trimmed by 0 bases and J by 4 bases, leaving 12 bases between them. The CDR3 loop is CAWSVLGRLTGELFF. In DNA form, the CDR3 reads TGTGCCTGGAGTGTACTAGGCCGGCTCACCGGGGAGCTGTTTTTT.

This chain connects TRBV5-1 to TRBJ2-1, with 8 bases fitting TRBD2. Germline V lookup: CDR1 SGHRS, CDR2 YFSETQ. J was trimmed by 7 bases and V by 0 bases; bases with no gene match: 6. The CDR3 is made up of 15 amino acids. The CDR3 DNA follows: TGCGCCAGCAGCTTGGTGGCGGGGGGCAGGAATGAGCAGTTCTTC. Its translation: CASSLVAGGRNEQFF.